The next 25 T cell receptor beta chains were all read from a single sample in a study of T cell repertoires in cytomegalovirus infection (dated by TCRdb to the late 2010s). These receptors lack a known antigen. Sequenced using an Illumina HiSeq 1500. Clones were called with MiXCR by TCRdb after fastp trimmed the public reads at Q25, and only in-frame beta chains were retained. One record per CDR3 amino acid sequence lists the most common genes and DNA. The sample includes under 90,000 distinct CDR3 sequences, with approximately 46% observed a single time. Jointly, the top ten make up approximately 93% of the sample. The label giving this sample's treatment or condition can be read as: in vitro stimulation with specific CMV peptide epitopes to enrich CMV-specific T cells. Material: CD8+ T cells from cultured PBMCs, obtained from culture after CMV antigen stimulation. The receptors were sampled from a human donor in good health (CMV status not recorded). Some clones in this sample may be carry-over from other donors' samples.

The genes are TRBV5-1 and TRBJ2-1; 9 positions agree with TRBD1. CDR3 length: 16 amino acids. CDR1 is SGHRS and CDR2 is YFSETQ in the germline V gene. After removal of 2 bases from V and 8 bases from J, the junction contained 11 bases not matched to a gene. CDR3 DNA sequence: TGCGCCAGCAGCTTCGCGGGACAGGGTATTATAGATGAGCAGTTCTTC. This codes for CASSFAGQGIIDEQFF.

This chain joins TRBV20-1 and TRBJ2-7; no clear D gene. V dropped 5 bases and J dropped 2 bases, with 10 bases sitting between them. Germline-derived CDR1 and CDR2 are DFQATT and SNEGSKA (reference sequence). The CDR3 spans 12 residues. The CDR3 bases are TGCAGTGCTTCCTGGGGTACCTACGAGCAGTACTTC. The encoded protein is CSASWGTYEQYF.

This clonotype was counted only a few times. J is TRBJ2-3 and V is TRBV7-6; 7 nucleotides agree with TRBD1. The germline CDR1 and CDR2 sequences are SGHVS and FNYEAQ. The CDR3 totals 17 residues. J was trimmed by 4 bases and V by 5 bases; bases with no gene match: 15. The CDR3 DNA reads as TGTGCCAGCAGCGGCGACGTCCCGGGACAGCCCTCAGATACGCAGTATTTT. It encodes CASSGDVPGQPSDTQYF.

The genes are TRBV15 and TRBJ1-2, with 8 bases fitting TRBD1. Germline-derived CDR1 and CDR2 are LNHNV and YYDKDF (reference sequence). Losses at the gene ends were 3 bases for V and 6 bases for J; bases not matched to a gene: 9. The length of the CDR3 is 15 residues. The CDR3 sequence is CATSRGQALFNGYTF. As DNA, the CDR3 is TGTGCCACCAGCAGGGGACAGGCCCTATTCAATGGCTACACCTTC.

To note about this clonotype: The CDR3 does not end in the conserved phenylalanine or tryptophan, so this is likely a read error. The limits of the CDR3 on the DNA are not certain, so only TCRdb's listed CDR3 is given. The chain joins TRBV11-3 to TRBJ2-1. Termini included, the CDR3 measures 12 amino acids. CDR1 is SGHNT, CDR2 YENEEA, per germline. CDR3: CASSGWDNDQFL.

The chain uses TRBV6-1 and TRBJ2-2, with D perhaps matching TRBD1 or TRBD2 (7 bases each). The CDR3 contains 14 residues. From germline, CDR1 is MNHNS and CDR2 SASEGT. V lost 6 bases to trimming and J lost 5 bases, with 13 bases between them. The CDR3 loop reads CASRQGRGTGELFF. For the CDR3, the DNA is TGTGCCAGCAGACAGGGGAGGGGAACCGGGGAGCTGTTTTTT.

The chain has TRBV7-2 and TRBJ1-5; D not resolved. The germline V and J ends were trimmed by 4 bases and 9 bases, with 7 bases remaining between them. The CDR3 loop spans 11 amino acids. Germline V lookup: CDR1 SGHTA, CDR2 FQGNSA. The CDR3, as DNA: TGTGCCAGCAGCTCTGGAAGGCCCCAGCATTTT. It encodes CASSSGRPQHF.

This clonotype was seen once. The V gene is TRBV6-5, the J gene TRBJ2-7; 11 bases match TRBD2. Germline V gives CDR1 MNHEY, CDR2 SVGAGI. The trim removed 6 bases at V and 2 bases at J, leaving 6 bases unmatched. The CDR3 length is 15 residues. CDR3 protein: CASRPGLAAAYEQYF. CDR3 nucleotides: TGTGCCAGCAGACCGGGACTAGCGGCGGCCTACGAGCAGTACTTC.

V gene TRBV15 combines with J gene TRBJ1-2; D not resolved. Germline V CDR1 and CDR2: LNHNV, YYDKDF (reference sequence). This CDR3 spans 15 amino acids. V was cut by 0 bases and J by 4 bases, with 12 bases left in between. The CDR3: CATSRDEDFGYGYTF. The CDR3 bases are TGTGCCACCAGCAGAGATGAAGATTTCGGCTATGGCTACACCTTC.

The chain links TRBV7-8 to TRBJ2-1; D may be TRBD1 (5 bases). The CDR3 consists of 14 residues. V dropped 3 bases and J dropped 7 bases, with 13 bases sitting between them. Germline CDR1 reads SGHVS; CDR2 reads FQNEAQ. Here the CDR3 reads CASSFAARANEQFF. Here the CDR3 DNA reads TGTGCCAGCAGCTTTGCTGCCAGGGCAAATGAGCAGTTCTTC. The full variable domain, its missing parts supplied by reference TRBV7-8 and TRBJ2-1, is GAGVSQSPRYKVAKRGQDVALRCDPISGHVSLFWYQQALGQGPEFLTYFQNEAQLDKSGLPSDRFFAERPEGSVSTLKIQRTQQEDSAVYLCASSFAARANEQFFGPGTRLTVL.

The chain is built from TRBV3-1 and TRBJ2-1; D is possibly TRBD1 (6 bases). CDR3 length: 14 residues. V lost 4 bases, J lost 9 bases, and 16 bases lay in between. CDR1 and CDR2 (germline): LGHDT, YNNKEL (reference sequence). CDR3 nucleotide sequence: TGTGCCAGCAGCCGCTCATCGACAGGAATTGAGCAGTTCTTC. This encodes CASSRSSTGIEQFF.

The chain is built from TRBV5-5 and TRBJ2-3, with no clear D. CDR1 is SGHKS, CDR2 YYEKEE, per germline (reference sequence). This CDR3 is 13 amino acids long. With 2 bases removed from V and 0 bases from J, the gap between germline ends came to 4 bases. The CDR3, as DNA: TGTGCCAGCAGCTTCGTCAGCACAGATACGCAGTATTTT. Its translation is CASSFVSTDTQYF.

This chain links TRBV4-2 with TRBJ2-7, with 8 nucleotides matching TRBD2. Germline V gene data show CDR1 as LGHNA and CDR2 as YNFKEQ. After removal of 4 bases from V and 1 base from J, the junction contained 9 bases not matched to a gene. The CDR3 is 16 residues long. The CDR3 protein is CASSPRNGGESYEQYF. As DNA, the CDR3 is TGTGCCAGCAGCCCCCGAAACGGGGGGGAATCCTACGAGCAGTACTTC.

This chain uses TRBV12-3 or TRBV12-4 with TRBJ2-5; no clear D gene. Between the trimmed V and J ends, which lost 6 bases and 5 bases, there was a span of 10 bases. This CDR3 contains 12 residues. CDR3 protein: CASRDPGETQYF. The CDR3 nucleotides are TGTGCCAGCAGGGACCCTGGGGAGACCCAGTACTTC.

The chain is built from TRBV6-6 and TRBJ2-1, with 12 bases that match TRBD2. Germline trimming cut 8 bases from V and 5 bases from J; bases unmatched to any gene: 7. The CDR3 consists of 15 residues. Germline V CDR1 and CDR2: MNHNY, SVGAGI (reference sequence). CDR3: CASGRTSGEHNEQFF. CDR3 nucleotide sequence: TGTGCCAGCGGGAGGACTAGCGGGGAACACAATGAGCAGTTCTTC.

The gene calls are TRBV28 and TRBJ2-3; a possible D gene is TRBD2 (6 bases). Trimming pared 3 bases from V and 3 bases from J, leaving 19 bases between. The CDR3 loop spans 17 amino acids. Looked up from germline, CDR1 is MDHEN and CDR2 is SYDVKM. CDR3 sequence reads: CASSLPLSGVVTDTQYF. The CDR3 DNA follows: TGTGCCAGCAGTTTGCCTCTTAGCGGAGTGGTAACAGATACGCAGTATTTT.

This chain uses TRBV12-3 or TRBV12-4 with TRBJ2-7; D remains unclear. The CDR3 length is 14 residues. V was shortened by 5 bases and J by 6 bases, with 17 bases between the two germline ends. In nucleotides, the CDR3 is TGTGCCAGCAGTCTTACCGGGCCCTTGGGCGAGCAGTACTTC. Its protein is CASSLTGPLGEQYF.

This rearrangement joins TRBV5-6 to TRBJ1-1; the match to TRBD1 covers 8 bases. CDR1 and CDR2 from the germline V gene are SGHDT and YYEEEE. V dropped 1 base and J dropped 0; count of bases not matched to a gene: 8. The CDR3 sequence is 17 residues long. The CDR3 protein is CASSLSPGTGLNTEAFF. The CDR3 coding sequence is TGTGCCAGCAGCTTGAGTCCCGGGACAGGATTGAACACTGAAGCTTTCTTT.

Only a few counts were recorded for this clonotype. The CDR3 DNA is TGTGCCAGCAGCTTAGCAGGTAGCGGACACGTCAATGAGCAGTTCTTC. As protein: CASSLAGSGHVNEQFF. The rearrangement links TRBV7-6 to TRBJ2-1, with a tentative D call TRBD2 (6 bases). Germline CDR1 and CDR2: SGHVS and FNYEAQ. Trimming took 0 bases from V and 6 from J, leaving 15 bases between them. CDR3 size: 16 residues.

A note on this clonotype: With a much larger clone just one base away, this may be a read error. This chain uses TRBV7-8 with TRBJ1-3, with TRBD1 matching 7 bases. Germline V gives CDR1 SGHVS, CDR2 FQNEAQ. This CDR3 region has 15 residues. This CDR3 reads CAISLTGLSGNTIYF. The CDR3 DNA reads as TGTGCCATCAGCCTGACAGGGCTCTCTGGAAACACCATATATTTT.

The chain links TRBV19 to TRBJ1-2, with a weak D call TRBD1 (6 bases). The CDR3 spans 15 residues. Germline CDR1 is LNHDA and CDR2 is SQIVND (reference sequence). V lost 7 bases and J lost 2, with 17 bases in between. The CDR3 sequence: CASTGGRRTNYGYTF. The CDR3 DNA follows: TGTGCCAGTACCGGGGGGCGCAGAACGAACTATGGCTACACCTTC.

This chain joins TRBV6-1 and TRBJ1-5; a weak D match, TRBD1 (6 bases). The CDR3 runs 15 residues. Trimming shortened V by 4 bases and J by 5 bases, and 15 bases separated the two germline ends. Germline V lookup: CDR1 MNHNS, CDR2 SASEGT. The CDR3 DNA sequence: TGTGCCAGCAGTGTGGCAGGGGTCCTTGATCAGCCCCAGCATTTT. Its protein product is CASSVAGVLDQPQHF.

This sequence joins TRBV7-9 and TRBJ2-7; 9 positions agree with TRBD1. Germline V gene data show CDR1 as SEHNR and CDR2 as FQNEAQ (reference sequence). This CDR3 region has 14 residues. V lost 4 bases to trimming and J lost 4 bases; unmatched junction nucleotides: 5. The chain's CDR3 is CASSSGQGLYEQYF. The CDR3 DNA sequence: TGTGCCAGCAGCTCGGGACAGGGATTGTACGAGCAGTACTTC.

This clonotype was counted ten times or more. This rearrangement joins TRBV7-2 to TRBJ2-6; D is possibly TRBD1 (6 bases). Germline V gene sequence: CDR1 SGHTA, CDR2 FQGNSA. This CDR3 contains 20 residues. The V end was cut by 3 bases, the J end by 4 bases, with 25 bases between. CDR3 DNA sequence: TGTGCCAGCAGCTTCCGCCCCTGGGACATCGAGGGGTCAGGGGCCAACGTCCTGACTTTC. Translated, it gives CASSFRPWDIEGSGANVLTF.

J is TRBJ2-1 and V is TRBV7-8; D unresolved. The CDR3 loop spans 13 amino acids. The ends were cut back, 0 bases at V and 9 bases at J, with 9 bases in the middle. From germline, CDR1 is SGHVS and CDR2 FQNEAQ. Written as DNA, the CDR3 is TGTGCCAGCAGCTTAGCTGGACCGGTTGAGCAGTTCTTC. This gives the protein CASSLAGPVEQFF.